Following are 20 T cell receptor beta chains from one sample sequenced in a study of Graves' ophthalmopathy and Graves' hyperthyroidism. The authors amplified TCR beta CDR3 regions, and they did so from RNA transcripts for repertoire sequencing. An initial RT-PCR round employing HTBI primers preceded a second-round multiplex PCR. TCRdb fed the multiplex PCR reads into MiXCR, producing one record per CDR3 protein. The sample holds 650,000 to 900,000 distinct CDR3 sequences, around 40% seen once. Specimen: peripheral blood. The receptors shown here come from an adult man with Graves' ophthalmopathy.

The chain uses TRBV15 and TRBJ2-6; the match to TRBD1 covers 9 bases. V lost 11 bases to trimming and J lost 4 bases; unmatched junction nucleotides: 9. CDR3 length equals 15 residues. The germline V gene has CDR1 LNHNV and CDR2 YYDKDF (reference sequence). The CDR3 coding sequence is TGTGCCGCCGGGACAGGGCAGAACGGGGCCAACGTCCTGACTTTC. It is translated as CAAGTGQNGANVLTF.

This clonotype showed up many times. J is TRBJ2-6 and V is TRBV9; D gene unclear. Germline lookup yields CDR1 SGDLS and CDR2 YYNGEE. V was pared by 4 bases and J by 0 bases, with 8 bases between. The CDR3 is 15 amino acids. CDR3: CASSYIRSGANVLTF. In nucleotides, the CDR3 is TGTGCCAGCAGCTACATCCGCTCTGGGGCCAACGTCCTGACTTTC.

In its sample, this clonotype was seen a few times. The chain carries TRBV20-1 and TRBJ2-7, with D tentatively TRBD1 or TRBD2 (5 bases each). The V gene lost 3 bases and the J gene lost 2 bases, with 17 bases spanning the gap. Germline values: CDR1 DFQATT, CDR2 SNEGSKA (reference sequence). This CDR3 spans 15 amino acids. The CDR3 DNA is TGCAGTGCTAGCTACCGGGACGCTGGCGCCTACGAGCAGTACTTC. This encodes CSASYRDAGAYEQYF.

The gene calls are TRBV7-2 and TRBJ1-1; D possibly corresponds to TRBD1 (5 bases). Deletions cut 3 bases from V and 6 bases from J, with 17 bases between. CDR1 is SGHTA, CDR2 FQGNSA, per germline. CDR3 size: 15 residues. In nucleotides, the CDR3 is TGTGCCAGCAGCTTCAATTTGGGGGAAGGGCCTGAAGCTTTCTTT. Translation: CASSFNLGEGPEAFF.

The genes are TRBV7-9 and TRBJ2-7; a weak D match, TRBD2 (5 bases). Germline assignment: CDR1 SEHNR and CDR2 FQNEAQ (reference sequence). The CDR3 has 12 residues. Deletions cut 8 bases from V and 2 bases from J, with 10 bases between. The CDR3 DNA reads TGTGCCAGCGCGGGTATAGCCTACGAGCAGTACTTC. It encodes CASAGIAYEQYF.

This clonotype showed up just a few times. The chain has TRBV19 and TRBJ2-5, with D possibly being TRBD1 (5 bases). There are 15 residues in the CDR3. Germline CDR1 and CDR2: LNHDA and SQIVND (reference sequence). V was clipped by 2 bases and J by 0 bases, with 10 bases between them. DNA for the CDR3: TGTGCCAGTAGTATAACGCGCAGGGACCAAGAGACCCAGTACTTC. Encoded protein: CASSITRRDQETQYF.

This clonotype was counted between two and nine times. This chain connects TRBV7-2 to TRBJ1-5; D unresolved. V was clipped by 1 base and J by 2 bases, with 9 bases between them. The CDR3 covers 15 residues. From germline, CDR1 is SGHTA and CDR2 FQGNSA. CDR3 region: CASSLGPGRNQPQHF. CDR3 in DNA: TGTGCCAGCAGCTTAGGGCCCGGGCGCAATCAGCCCCAGCATTTT.

This clonotype came up a few times. CDR3 amino acids: CASSQTTSSNSPLHF. DNA of the CDR3: TGTGCCAGCAGCCAAACCACCAGCTCCAATTCACCCCTCCACTTT. This chain links TRBV4-2 with TRBJ1-6, with unresolved D. Between the trimmed V and J ends, which lost 2 bases and 7 bases, there was a span of 12 bases. This CDR3 comprises 15 residues. Germline assignment: CDR1 LGHNA and CDR2 YNFKEQ.

In DNA form, the CDR3 reads TGCAGTGCTAGAGCAGGGAACAGTAGGCGCTACGAGCAGTACTTC. This codes for CSARAGNSRRYEQYF. The chain is built from TRBV20-1 and TRBJ2-7, with a tentative D call TRBD1 (5 bases). The V gene lost 1 base and the J gene lost 3 bases, with 16 bases spanning the gap. This CDR3 has 15 amino acids. Germline loops: CDR1 DFQATT, CDR2 SNEGSKA (reference sequence).

The chain has TRBV6-2 or TRBV6-3 and TRBJ2-7; TRBD1 is a possible D gene (6 bases). V gave up 4 bases and J gave up 1 base, with 14 bases separating them. Germline assignment: CDR1 MNHEY and CDR2 SVGEGT. The CDR3 runs to 15 residues. CDR3 DNA: TGTGCCAGCAGTTTAAACAGGGTCTATTCCTACGAGCAGTACTTC. Amino acids: CASSLNRVYSYEQYF.

Many counts were recorded for this clonotype. The chain couples TRBV29-1 to TRBJ2-2, with D uncertain. Germline V gives CDR1 SQVTM, CDR2 ANQGSEA. V was shortened by 5 bases and J by 4 bases, with 8 bases between the two germline ends. There are 12 residues in the CDR3. The DNA for the CDR3 is TGCAGCGTTCTGCTACTCACCGGGGAGCTGTTTTTT. Translated, it gives CSVLLLTGELFF.

This clonotype has only a few counts. The junction does not match germline at one end; this may be a read error. The chain employs TRBV20-1 and TRBJ2-5, with TRBD2 as a possible D gene (6 bases). Germline V gene lookup returns CDR1 DFQATT and CDR2 SNEGSKA (reference sequence). This CDR3 is 13 amino acids long. The CDR3, as DNA: TGCAGTGCTTTTAGCGGCCCCCAACAGACCCAGTACTTC. Translation: CSAFSGPQQTQYF.

In its sample, this clonotype was seen many times. J is TRBJ2-5 and V is TRBV2, with D perhaps matching TRBD1 (6 bases). CDR3 length: 14 amino acids. V was clipped by 3 bases and J by 5 bases, with 13 bases between them. The germline V gene encodes CDR1 SNHLY and CDR2 FYNNEI. CDR3 protein: CASSDNRAGETQYF. The CDR3 region has the DNA TGTGCCAGCAGTGATAACAGGGCTGGGGAGACCCAGTACTTC.

This clonotype was observed a few times. This chain's CDR3 is CASSEIRRSTQLAGERTGELFF. The CDR3 coding sequence is TGTGCCAGCAGTGAAATCCGGCGAAGTACGCAACTAGCGGGAGAGAGGACCGGGGAGCTGTTTTTT. V gene TRBV2 combines with J gene TRBJ2-2; 11 nucleotides match TRBD2. The CDR3 runs 22 residues. Trimming took 2 bases from V and 5 from J; bases not matched to a gene: 22. CDR1 SNHLY and CDR2 FYNNEI come from the germline V gene.

This chain connects TRBV7-8 to TRBJ1-6; the D gene is possibly TRBD1 (6 bases). Germline V gene lookup returns CDR1 SGHVS and CDR2 FQNEAQ. V was pared by 6 bases and J by 5 bases, with 17 bases between. There are 16 residues in the CDR3. This CDR3 is CASSYLNHRDNSPLHF. The CDR3 nucleotides read TGTGCCAGCAGTTACTTGAATCACAGGGATAATTCACCCCTCCACTTT.

This rearrangement joins TRBV29-1 to TRBJ1-2; no reliable D call. Germline CDR1 reads SQVTM; CDR2 reads ANQGSEA. The CDR3 runs to 11 residues. Trimming pared 8 bases from V and 4 bases from J, leaving 11 bases between. The CDR3 loop is CSLIDGYGYTF. CDR3 sequence (DNA): TGCAGCTTGATAGACGGCTATGGCTACACCTTC.

The V gene is TRBV2, the J gene TRBJ1-5, with unresolved D. V was shortened by 7 bases and J by 5 bases, with 12 bases between the two germline ends. This CDR3 is built from 13 residues. Germline CDR1 and CDR2: SNHLY and FYNNEI. In nucleotides, the CDR3 is TGTGCCAGCACAGCTTGGTCGGATCAGCCCCAGCATTTT. Protein sequence: CASTAWSDQPQHF.

This clonotype was seen at least ten times. The gene calls are TRBV7-9 and TRBJ2-7, with a tentative D call TRBD2 (5 bases). Germline V gives CDR1 SEHNR, CDR2 FQNEAQ (reference sequence). The CDR3 totals 14 residues. V was pared by 2 bases and J by 6 bases, with 14 bases between. CDR3 DNA sequence: TGTGCCAGCAGCTTATCCGGACTTGGATTCGAGCAGTACTTC. It codes for CASSLSGLGFEQYF.

The chain joins TRBV10-2 to TRBJ1-4; a possible D gene is TRBD1 (6 bases). This CDR3 contains 17 residues. Per germline, CDR1 WSHSY and CDR2 SAAADI. V lost 0 bases, J lost 3 bases, and 14 bases lay in between. Here the CDR3 reads CASSESIVAGANEKLFF. In DNA, the CDR3 is TGCGCCAGCAGTGAGTCGATTGTGGCAGGGGCTAATGAAAAACTGTTTTTT.

This chain connects TRBV9 to TRBJ1-3; D is unclear. Germline V gene sequence: CDR1 SGDLS, CDR2 YYNGEE. Trimming removed 4 bases at V and 7 bases at J, with 9 bases between. CDR3 length: 12 residues. For the CDR3, the DNA is TGTGCCAGCAGCCCAGTCAGCAACACCATATATTTT. It is translated as CASSPVSNTIYF.